The 27 T cell receptor beta chains below come from one sample, sequenced in a study of CXCR3-negative and CXCR3-positive naive CD8 T cells. Through 5' RACE with UMI labels, the TRB cDNA libraries were prepared. Each CDR3 protein gets one entry in TCRdb, which reprocessed the 5' RACE reads and gives no DNA. This table lists about 41,000 distinct CDR3 sequences. Specimen: naive CXCR3- CD8+ T cells from blood. The subset here: CD45RO-CCR7+CD27+CD95- naive CD8+ T cells lacking CXCR3 (TNR3-). The receptors here all came from a human donor in good health. Some clones in this sample may be carry-over from other donors' samples.

This CDR3 is CASSLGGGFQPQHF. The chain joins TRBV7-9 to TRBJ1-5. CDR3 size: 14 residues. Germline V gene data show CDR1 as SEHNR and CDR2 as FQNEAQ (reference sequence).

The genes are TRBV3-1 and TRBJ1-1; there is no DNA to check the TCRdb D call of TRBD1. The CDR3 is 14 amino acids. Germline V lookup: CDR1 LGHDT, CDR2 YNNKEL (reference sequence). The chain's CDR3 is CASSQEFGVQVPFF.

The chain has TRBV12-3 or TRBV12-4 and TRBJ2-7. The CDR3 length is 12 residues. The chain's CDR3 is CASSLQNYEQYF.

This chain connects TRBV20-1 to TRBJ2-2; lacking DNA, the TRBD1 call made by TCRdb goes unchecked. CDR1 and CDR2 (germline): DFQATT, SNEGSKA (reference sequence). The CDR3 sequence is 16 residues long. The CDR3 sequence is CSAAPREQMNTGELFF.

This rearrangement joins TRBV7-9 to TRBJ1-1; absent DNA, TCRdb's TRBD1 call cannot be checked. CDR1 is SEHNR, CDR2 FQNEAQ, per germline (reference sequence). The CDR3 covers 13 residues. CDR3 sequence reads: CATTTGANTEAFF.

This chain's CDR3 is CASRPDGAPVDTQYF. The chain joins TRBV5-1 to TRBJ2-3; TCRdb's D gene call, TRBD2, goes unchecked for lack of DNA. CDR1 SGHRS and CDR2 YFSETQ come from the germline V gene. This CDR3 contains 15 residues. Using reference TRBV5-1 and TRBJ2-3 for the parts outside the CDR3, the full variable domain is KAGVTQTPRYLIKTRGQQVTLSCSPISGHRSVSWYQQTPGQGLQFLFEYFSETQRNKGNFPGRFSGRQFSNSRSEMNVSTLELGDSALYLCASRPDGAPVDTQYFGPGTRLTVL.

The rearrangement links TRBV9 to TRBJ2-2; TCRdb selects TRBD1, and the lack of DNA leaves this call unchecked. The length of the CDR3 is 17 residues. CDR1 and CDR2 from the germline V gene are SGDLS and YYNGEE. This CDR3 reads CASSVGRGIPNTGELFF.

Frequency places this clonotype as medium-sized. The V call is TRBV25-1, the J call TRBJ2-3. The CDR3 consists of 11 residues. The V gene's germline CDR1 is MGHDK and CDR2 SYGVNS. The CDR3 here is CASSDEDTQYF.

Here the CDR3 reads CASSLSGSGELFF. The rearrangement links TRBV7-3 to TRBJ2-2. CDR1 SGHTA and CDR2 FQGTGA come from the germline V gene. The CDR3 runs to 13 residues.

The gene calls are TRBV20-1 and TRBJ2-7; TCRdb reports TRBD2, a call that lacks DNA to check it against. CDR1 and CDR2 from the germline V gene are DFQATT and SNEGSKA (reference sequence). The CDR3 loop spans 13 amino acids. The CDR3 sequence is CSARDKLAYEQYF.

The chain links TRBV29-1 to TRBJ2-2; TCRdb's D call, TRBD1, is unchecked because there is no DNA. The germline CDR1 and CDR2 sequences are SQVTM and ANQGSEA. The CDR3 is 15 residues long. The CDR3: CSVVLGQGNTGELFF.

The J gene is TRBJ1-1, the V gene TRBV4-3. This CDR3 comprises 13 residues. Germline V gene sequence: CDR1 LGHNA, CDR2 YSLEER. The CDR3 region is CASSQARNTEAFF.

The chain links TRBV6-5 to TRBJ1-5. The CDR3 has 15 residues. The germline V gene encodes CDR1 MNHEY and CDR2 SVGAGI. The CDR3 loop is CASRPYLGFDQPQHF.

The chain couples TRBV10-2 to TRBJ2-7. The CDR3 length is 13 residues. Germline assignment: CDR1 WSHSY and CDR2 SAAADI. The CDR3 protein is CASSDVLSYEQYF.

V gene TRBV9 combines with J gene TRBJ1-1. The CDR3 is 13 residues long. Germline-derived CDR1 and CDR2 are SGDLS and YYNGEE. CDR3 sequence reads: CASSPQMNTEAFF.

The chain joins TRBV5-1 to TRBJ2-7; TCRdb names TRBD1, which stays unverified in the absence of DNA. Germline loops: CDR1 SGHRS, CDR2 YFSETQ. This CDR3 spans 15 amino acids. This CDR3 reads CASSQKTGRFDEQYF.

This chain uses TRBV12-3 or TRBV12-4 with TRBJ2-1; the TCRdb D gene call, TRBD1, has no DNA to confirm it. This CDR3 has 17 residues. The CDR3 loop reads CASSFARGKTQRGEQFF.

The rearrangement joins TRBV19 to TRBJ2-2; there is no DNA to check the TCRdb D call of TRBD1. This CDR3 is 19 amino acids long. Germline CDR1 is LNHDA and CDR2 is SQIVND (reference sequence). CDR3 in amino acids: CASSAPGQTGWYRAGELFF.

CDR3 amino acids: CSVVKLYEQFF. V is TRBV29-1 and J is TRBJ2-1. The CDR3 is 11 residues long. Germline V CDR1 and CDR2: SQVTM, ANQGSEA.

The chain carries TRBV7-6 and TRBJ2-7; TCRdb outputs TRBD1, but without DNA this stays unchecked. This CDR3 region has 14 residues. Germline V CDR1 and CDR2: SGHVS, FNYEAQ. This CDR3 reads CASSSGTGGHEQYF. The full variable domain, in which reference TRBV7-6 and TRBJ2-7 provide the parts outside the CDR3, is GAGVSQSPRYKVTKRGQDVALRCDPISGHVSLYWYRQALGQGPEFLTYFNYEAQQDKSGLPNDRFSAERPEGSISTLTIQRTEQRDSAMYRCASSSGTGGHEQYFGPGTRLTVT.

This chain joins TRBV6-2 or TRBV6-3 and TRBJ2-1. This CDR3 contains 12 residues. Germline loops: CDR1 MNHEY, CDR2 SVGEGT. This CDR3 is CASTTSSNEQFF.

The rearrangement uses TRBV29-1 and TRBJ2-7; without DNA, the TCRdb call of TRBD1 cannot be checked. The germline V gene has CDR1 SQVTM and CDR2 ANQGSEA. CDR3 length: 13 amino acids. The CDR3 protein is CSVAGTSSYEQYF.

The chain is built from TRBV3-1 and TRBJ2-7. From germline, CDR1 is LGHDT and CDR2 YNNKEL (reference sequence). The CDR3 has 14 residues. CDR3 loop: CASSQDWGSYEQYF.

The J gene is TRBJ2-7, the V gene TRBV4-3. CDR1 and CDR2 (germline): LGHNA, YSLEER. This CDR3 region has 15 residues. The CDR3 region is CASSQDSGQPYEQYF.

The chain is built from TRBV6-1 and TRBJ2-7; the TRBD1 assignment by TCRdb is unverifiable without DNA. The CDR3 contains 13 residues. CDR1 MNHNS and CDR2 SASEGT come from the germline V gene. The CDR3 loop reads CAAGAGLSYEQYF.

By frequency, this clonotype is medium-sized. The V and J genes are TRBV4-3 and TRBJ2-2. Germline V gene sequence: CDR1 LGHNA, CDR2 YSLEER. The CDR3 length is 14 residues. CDR3 sequence reads: CASSQGVGSGELFF.

The rearrangement uses TRBV20-1 and TRBJ1-1; absent DNA, TCRdb's TRBD1 call cannot be checked. Germline V CDR1 and CDR2: DFQATT, SNEGSKA (reference sequence). The CDR3 runs to 14 residues. The CDR3: CSASYTDRYTEAFF.